Listed below are T cell receptor beta chains from one sample, sequenced in a study of control samples from healthy donors and cancer patients. Repertoires were generated with immunoSEQ multiplex PCR, while TCRdb's copy carries only in-frame clones and drops some. Of over 80,000 clones listed, roughly 82% are singletons. The sample comprised blood. The receptors were gathered from a man aged 55 to 70 in good health. The CDR3 runs from the conserved cysteine through the conserved F or W. D genes are given only for firm matches. Rows give clone size only sometimes, using once, few, many, or a class for an expanded clone.

d_call,j_call,clone_size,v_call,cdr3_nt,cdr3_aa
TRBD1,TRBJ2-7,NA,TRBV30,TGTGCCTGGAGTAGTCGGGACAGCTACGAGCAGTACTTC,CAWSSRDSYEQYF
NA,TRBJ2-4,once,TRBV7-2,TGTGCCAGCAGCCCACCGGGGGCCAAAAACATTCAGTACTTC,CASSPPGAKNIQYF
TRBD1,TRBJ1-3,NA,TRBV11-2,TGTGCCAGCAGCCGACAGGGGGAGAGTAGAAACACCATATATTTT,CASSRQGESRNTIYF
NA,TRBJ1-2,once,TRBV28,TGTGCCAGCAGTTTGAGGGCTAAGGGTGGCTACACCTTC,CASSLRAKGGYTF
TRBD2,TRBJ2-2,NA,TRBV9,TGTGCCAGCAGCAGCGGGGGGACCGGGGAGCTGTTTTTT,CASSSGGTGELFF
NA,TRBJ1-2,NA,TRBV6-5,TGTGCCAGCATGGCCGAAGATGGAGCGGATGGCTACACCTTC,CASMAEDGADGYTF
NA,TRBJ1-2,few,TRBV3-1/TRBV3-2,TGTGCCAGCAGCCAAGCCTTAGGGGACTCCTCAGCTAACTATGGCTACACCTTC,CASSQALGDSSANYGYTF
NA,TRBJ2-3,NA,TRBV5-1,TGCGCCAGCAGCTTGGACAGGGCCATAGATACGCAGTATTTT,CASSLDRAIDTQYF
NA,TRBJ1-5,NA,TRBV24-1,TGTGCCACCAGTGAGGGGAGCCATAGCAATCAGCCCCAGCATTTT,CATSEGSHSNQPQHF
NA,TRBJ2-7,NA,TRBV6-6,TGTGCCAGCAGTTACCCTCCAGGTACTCGCTCCTACGAGCAGTACTTC,CASSYPPGTRSYEQYF
TRBD1,TRBJ1-3,NA,TRBV6-5,TGTGCCAGCACGAGGGGGCCGGCCTCCGGAAACACCATATATTTT,CASTRGPASGNTIYF
TRBD2,TRBJ2-1,NA,TRBV4-1,TGCGCCAGCAGCCAAGAGGCGCTAGCGGGAGGGCCCCATGAGCAGTTCTTC,CASSQEALAGGPHEQFF
NA,TRBJ1-2,NA,TRBV30,TGTGCCTGGAGTGTAAATCCTCTCTATGGCTACACCTTC,CAWSVNPLYGYTF
NA,TRBJ2-3,NA,TRBV6-4,TGTGCCAGTTCTCCCGGGGAGCTGATCACAGATACGCAGTATTTT,CASSPGELITDTQYF
NA,TRBJ2-7,NA,TRBV5-1,TGCGCCAGCAGCTTGGGGACCGCTGCCCACGAGCAGTACTTC,CASSLGTAAHEQYF
NA,TRBJ2-3,NA,TRBV19,TGTGCCAGTAGTATACCCCAAGGAGGGGCTTCTAGCACAGATACGCAGTATTTT,CASSIPQGGASSTDTQYF
TRBD2,TRBJ2-3,NA,TRBV9,TGTGCCAGCAGCGTAGGGAGACTAGCGGGGGGGCCGGGAGACACAGATACGCAGTATTTT,CASSVGRLAGGPGDTDTQYF
NA,TRBJ2-5,NA,TRBV5-1,TGCGCCAGCAGCTTGGGATCTAGGGGGGCAGAGACCCAGTACTTC,CASSLGSRGAETQYF
NA,TRBJ2-7,NA,TRBV3-1/TRBV3-2,TGTGCCAGCAGCGCCGGGATAATAGGGGCCTACGAGCAGTACTTC,CASSAGIIGAYEQYF
TRBD1,TRBJ2-2,NA,TRBV12-3/TRBV12-4,TGTGCCAGCAACAGGGGCACCGGGGAGCTGTTTTTT,CASNRGTGELFF
NA,TRBJ1-3,NA,TRBV3-1/TRBV3-2,TGTGCCAGCAGCCAGGCTGGGGGGGGAGTCGCTGGAAACACCATATATTTT,CASSQAGGGVAGNTIYF
TRBD1,TRBJ2-7,NA,TRBV18,TGTGCCAGCTCACCTATGGGGGAACAGGGGGGCTACGAGCAGTACTTC,CASSPMGEQGGYEQYF
NA,TRBJ2-7,NA,TRBV14,TGTGGTAAGAAACGAGAATTTAGTTGCGAGCAGTACTTC,CGKKREFSCEQYF
NA,TRBJ1-5,NA,TRBV30,TGTGCCTGGAGTCAGGGGCGAGTCAATCAGCCCCAGCATTTT,CAWSQGRVNQPQHF
TRBD2,TRBJ2-3,NA,TRBV7-9,TGTGCCAGCAGCTCTCTAAGACTAGCGGGGGGCACAGATACGCAGTATTTT,CASSSLRLAGGTDTQYF
NA,TRBJ1-1,NA,TRBV12-5,TGTGCTAGTGCTGTGGGCCCACCCTACACTGAAGCTTTCTTT,CASAVGPPYTEAFF
TRBD2,TRBJ2-3,once,TRBV10-3,TGTGCCATCAGTGAAGCGGGGGAGGGCACAGATACGCAGTATTTT,CAISEAGEGTDTQYF
TRBD2,TRBJ2-2,NA,TRBV27,TGTGCCAGCAAACCTCTAGCGGGAGGGCCAGGCACCGGGGAGCTGTTTTTT,CASKPLAGGPGTGELFF
NA,TRBJ2-5,NA,TRBV3-1/TRBV3-2,TGTGCCAGCAGCCAAGATCGGCACGCAGAAGGGGAGACCCAGTACTTC,CASSQDRHAEGETQYF
NA,TRBJ2-2,once,TRBV24-1,TGTGCCACCAGTGATTGGACTGCGAACACCGGGGAGCTGTTTTTT,CATSDWTANTGELFF
TRBD2,TRBJ2-1,NA,TRBV28,TGTGCCAGCAGTTCCGAGACTAGCGGGAGGAGATACAATGAGCAGTTCTTC,CASSSETSGRRYNEQFF
NA,TRBJ1-1,NA,TRBV18,TGTGCCAGCTCACGCAGGGAGTTCGGGAACACTGAAGCTTTCTTT,CASSRREFGNTEAFF
TRBD1,TRBJ2-5,NA,TRBV3-1/TRBV3-2,TGTGCCAGCAGCCCGCCGGGACAGGGGAGAAAGACCCAGTACTTC,CASSPPGQGRKTQYF
NA,TRBJ2-2,NA,TRBV7-2,TGTGCCAGCAGCCCGCAGGTGTACTCCGGGGAGCTGTTTTTT,CASSPQVYSGELFF
NA,TRBJ2-6,NA,TRBV30,TGTGCCTGGAAATGGGGGGCTGGGGCCAACGTCCTGACTTTC,CAWKWGAGANVLTF
NA,TRBJ2-5,NA,TRBV14,TGTGCCAGCAGCCAAGAACTTGGGACCCAGTACTTC,CASSQELGTQYF
TRBD1,TRBJ1-1,NA,TRBV7-8,TGTGCCAGCAGCATGGCCGGGACAGGGGTGAACACTGAAGCTTTCTTT,CASSMAGTGVNTEAFF